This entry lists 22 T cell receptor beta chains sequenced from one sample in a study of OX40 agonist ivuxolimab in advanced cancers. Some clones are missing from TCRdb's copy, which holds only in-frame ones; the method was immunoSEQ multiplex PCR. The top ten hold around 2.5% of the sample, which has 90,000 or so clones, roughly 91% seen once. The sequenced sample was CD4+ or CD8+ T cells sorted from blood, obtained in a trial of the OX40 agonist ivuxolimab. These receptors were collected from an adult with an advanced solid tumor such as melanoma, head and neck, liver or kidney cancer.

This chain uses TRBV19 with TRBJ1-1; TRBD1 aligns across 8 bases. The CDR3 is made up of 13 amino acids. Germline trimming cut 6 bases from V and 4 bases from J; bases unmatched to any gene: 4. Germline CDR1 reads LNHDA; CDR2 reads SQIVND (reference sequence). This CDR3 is CASSRTGGTEAFF. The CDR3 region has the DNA TGTGCCAGTAGCAGAACAGGGGGCACTGAAGCTTTCTTT.

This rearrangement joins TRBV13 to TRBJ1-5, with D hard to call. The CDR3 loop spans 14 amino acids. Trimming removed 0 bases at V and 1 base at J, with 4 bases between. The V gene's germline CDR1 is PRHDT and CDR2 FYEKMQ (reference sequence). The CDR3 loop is CASSLGQSNQPQHF. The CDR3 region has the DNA TGTGCCAGCAGCTTAGGACAGAGCAATCAGCCCCAGCATTTT.

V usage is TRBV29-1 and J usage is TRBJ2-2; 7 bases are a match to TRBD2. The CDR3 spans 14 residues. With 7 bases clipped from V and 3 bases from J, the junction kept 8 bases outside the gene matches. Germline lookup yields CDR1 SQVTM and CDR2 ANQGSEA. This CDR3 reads CSAQTSSYTGELFF. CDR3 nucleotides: TGCAGCGCCCAGACTAGCTCTTACACCGGGGAGCTGTTTTTT.

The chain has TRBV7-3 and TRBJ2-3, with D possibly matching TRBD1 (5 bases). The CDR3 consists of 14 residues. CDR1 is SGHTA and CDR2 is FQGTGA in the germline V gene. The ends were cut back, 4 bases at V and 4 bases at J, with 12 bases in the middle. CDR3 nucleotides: TGTGCCAGCAGCTACGGACAACGCGCAGATACGCAGTATTTT. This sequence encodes CASSYGQRADTQYF.

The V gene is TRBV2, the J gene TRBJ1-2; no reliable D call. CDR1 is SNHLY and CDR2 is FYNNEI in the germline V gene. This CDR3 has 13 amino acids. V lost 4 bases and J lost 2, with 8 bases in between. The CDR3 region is CASSVTENYGYTF. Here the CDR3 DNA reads TGTGCCAGCAGTGTGACTGAAAACTATGGCTACACCTTC.

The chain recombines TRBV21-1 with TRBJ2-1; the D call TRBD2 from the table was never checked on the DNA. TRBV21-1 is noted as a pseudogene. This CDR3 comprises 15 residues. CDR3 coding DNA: TGTGCCAGCGACCCTAGCGGAAGAAGGTGCAATGAGCAGTTCTTC. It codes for CASDPSGRRCNEQFF.

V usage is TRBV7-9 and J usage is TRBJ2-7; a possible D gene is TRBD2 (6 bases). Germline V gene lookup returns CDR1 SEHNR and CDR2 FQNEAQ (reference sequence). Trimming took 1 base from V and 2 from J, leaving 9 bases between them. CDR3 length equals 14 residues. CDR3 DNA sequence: TGTGCCAGCAGCTTAGTGTCGGGAGCCTACGAGCAGTACTTC. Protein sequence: CASSLVSGAYEQYF.

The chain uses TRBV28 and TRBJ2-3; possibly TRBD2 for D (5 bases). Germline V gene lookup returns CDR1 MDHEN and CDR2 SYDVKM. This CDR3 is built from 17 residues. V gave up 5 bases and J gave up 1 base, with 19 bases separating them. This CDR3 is CASSTAAQISGTDTQYF. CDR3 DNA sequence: TGTGCCAGCAGTACAGCGGCTCAGATATCGGGCACAGATACGCAGTATTTT.

DNA of the CDR3: TGTGCCATCAGCGGGGGACAAGGAAACACCATATATTTT. This codes for CAISGGQGNTIYF. The chain couples TRBV10-3 to TRBJ1-3, with D tentatively TRBD1 (6 bases). The CDR3 loop spans 13 amino acids. CDR1 and CDR2 from the germline V gene are ENHRY and SYGVKD. Trimming removed 6 bases from V and 4 bases from J, with 10 bases in between.

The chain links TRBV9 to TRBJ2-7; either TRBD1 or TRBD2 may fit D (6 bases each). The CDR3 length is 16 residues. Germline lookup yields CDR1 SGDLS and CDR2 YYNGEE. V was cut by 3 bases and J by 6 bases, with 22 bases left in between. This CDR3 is CASSARAGGDFVEQYF. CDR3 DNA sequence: TGTGCCAGCAGCGCCCGAGCCGGGGGCGATTTCGTCGAGCAGTACTTC.

The CDR3 here is CASSRRGPLNSGNTIYF. The CDR3 DNA follows: TGTGCCAGCAGTCGGAGGGGGCCTTTAAACTCTGGAAACACCATATATTTT. J is TRBJ1-3 and V is TRBV27; 7 bases map to TRBD1. Per germline, CDR1 MNHEY and CDR2 SMNVEV (reference sequence). V dropped 5 bases and J dropped 0; count of bases not matched to a gene: 10. The CDR3 contains 17 residues.

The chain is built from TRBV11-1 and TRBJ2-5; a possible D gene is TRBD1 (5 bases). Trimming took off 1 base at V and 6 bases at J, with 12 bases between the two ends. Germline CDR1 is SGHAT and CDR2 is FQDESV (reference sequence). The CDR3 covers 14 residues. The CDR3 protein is CASSLEDIGQTQYF. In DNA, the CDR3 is TGTGCCAGCAGCTTAGAGGACATCGGGCAGACCCAGTACTTC.

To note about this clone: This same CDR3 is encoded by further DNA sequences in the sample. CDR3: CASSTGETQYF. For the CDR3, the DNA is TGTGCCAGTAGTACTGGGGAGACCCAGTACTTC. The V call is TRBV19, the J call TRBJ2-5; no clear D. Germline V CDR1 and CDR2: LNHDA, SQIVND (reference sequence). Trimming stripped 4 bases from V and 5 bases from J, with 5 bases between. This CDR3 spans 11 amino acids.

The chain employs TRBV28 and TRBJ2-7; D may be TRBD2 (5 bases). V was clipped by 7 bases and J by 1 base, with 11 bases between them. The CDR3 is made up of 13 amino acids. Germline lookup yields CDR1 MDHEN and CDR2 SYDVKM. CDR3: CASTSSGSYEQYF. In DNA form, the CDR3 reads TGTGCCAGCACCTCGAGCGGATCCTACGAGCAGTACTTC.

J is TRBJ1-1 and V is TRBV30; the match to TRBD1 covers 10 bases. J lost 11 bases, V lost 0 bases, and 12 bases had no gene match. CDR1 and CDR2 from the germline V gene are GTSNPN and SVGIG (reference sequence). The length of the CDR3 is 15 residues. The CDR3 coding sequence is TGTGCCTGGAGTGTGGACCGGACAGGGGGGATGAGCGCTTTCTTT. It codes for CAWSVDRTGGMSAFF.

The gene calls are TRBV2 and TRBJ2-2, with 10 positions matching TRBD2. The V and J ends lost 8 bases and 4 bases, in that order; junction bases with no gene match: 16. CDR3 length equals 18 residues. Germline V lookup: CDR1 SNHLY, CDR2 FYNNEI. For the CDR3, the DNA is TGTGCCAGCCTCTTTTCCTGGGCTAGCGGGGGACCCACCGGGGAGCTGTTTTTT. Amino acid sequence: CASLFSWASGGPTGELFF. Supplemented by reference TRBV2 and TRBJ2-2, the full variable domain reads EPEVTQTPSHQVTQMGQEVILRCVPISNHLYFYWYRQILGQKVEFLVSFYNNEISEKSEIFDDQFSVERPDGSNFTLKIRSTKLEDSAMYFCASLFSWASGGPTGELFFGEGSRLTVL.

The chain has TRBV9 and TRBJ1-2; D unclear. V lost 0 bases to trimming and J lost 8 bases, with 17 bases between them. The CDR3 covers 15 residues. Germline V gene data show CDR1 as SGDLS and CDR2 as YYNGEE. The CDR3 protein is CASSVASTAAQGYTF. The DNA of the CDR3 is TGTGCCAGCAGCGTAGCTTCGACCGCCGCCCAGGGCTACACCTTC. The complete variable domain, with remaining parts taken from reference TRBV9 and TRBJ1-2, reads DSGVTQTPKHLITATGQRVTLRCSPRSGDLSVYWYQQSLDQGLQFLIQYYNGEERAKGNILERFSAQQFPDLHSELNLSSLELGDSALYFCASSVASTAAQGYTFGSGTRLTVV.

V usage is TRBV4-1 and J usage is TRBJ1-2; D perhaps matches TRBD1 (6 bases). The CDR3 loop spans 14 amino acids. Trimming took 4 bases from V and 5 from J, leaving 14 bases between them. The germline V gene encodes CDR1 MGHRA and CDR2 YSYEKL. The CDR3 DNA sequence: TGCGCCAGCAGCCCCGGGGGGGCGGGTTATGGCTACACCTTC. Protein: CASSPGGAGYGYTF.

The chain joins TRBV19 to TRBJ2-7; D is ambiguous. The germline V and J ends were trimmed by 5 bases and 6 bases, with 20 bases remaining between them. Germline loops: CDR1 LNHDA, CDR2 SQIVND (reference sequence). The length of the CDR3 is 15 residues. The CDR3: CASSPQRIPTSEQYF. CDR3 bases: TGTGCCAGTAGTCCCCAGCGAATACCTACGAGCGAGCAGTACTTC. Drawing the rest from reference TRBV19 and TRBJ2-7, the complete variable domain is DGGITQSPKYLFRKEGQNVTLSCEQNLNHDAMYWYRQDPGQGLRLIYYSQIVNDFQKGDIAEGYSVSREKKESFPLTVTSAQKNPTAFYLCASSPQRIPTSEQYFGPGTRLTVT.

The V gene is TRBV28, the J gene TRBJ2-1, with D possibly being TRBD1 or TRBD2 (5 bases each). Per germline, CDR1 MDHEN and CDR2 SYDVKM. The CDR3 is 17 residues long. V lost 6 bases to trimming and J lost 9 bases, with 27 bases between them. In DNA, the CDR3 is TGTGCCAGCAGCAAACCCCTAGGGGTAGGGGATAGCGCTGAGCAGTTCTTC. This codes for CASSKPLGVGDSAEQFF. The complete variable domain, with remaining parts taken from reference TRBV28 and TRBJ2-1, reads DVKVTQSSRYLVKRTGEKVFLECVQDMDHENMFWYRQDPGLGLRLIYFSYDVKMKEKGDIPEGYSVSREKKERFSLILESASTNQTSMYLCASSKPLGVGDSAEQFFGPGTRLTVL.

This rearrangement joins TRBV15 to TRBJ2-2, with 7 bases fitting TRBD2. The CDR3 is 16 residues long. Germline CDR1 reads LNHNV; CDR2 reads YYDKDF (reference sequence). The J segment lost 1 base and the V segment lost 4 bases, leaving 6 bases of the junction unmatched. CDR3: CATSTPTGGNTGELFF. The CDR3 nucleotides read TGTGCCACCAGCACTCCGACGGGGGGGAACACCGGGGAGCTGTTTTTT.

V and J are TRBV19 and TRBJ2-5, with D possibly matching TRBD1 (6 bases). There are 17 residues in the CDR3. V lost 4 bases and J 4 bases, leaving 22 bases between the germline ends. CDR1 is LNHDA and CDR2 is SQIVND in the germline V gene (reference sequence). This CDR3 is CASSNSLLGQGRETQYF. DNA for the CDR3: TGTGCCAGTAGTAACTCCTTGTTAGGTCAGGGGCGAGAGACCCAGTACTTC.